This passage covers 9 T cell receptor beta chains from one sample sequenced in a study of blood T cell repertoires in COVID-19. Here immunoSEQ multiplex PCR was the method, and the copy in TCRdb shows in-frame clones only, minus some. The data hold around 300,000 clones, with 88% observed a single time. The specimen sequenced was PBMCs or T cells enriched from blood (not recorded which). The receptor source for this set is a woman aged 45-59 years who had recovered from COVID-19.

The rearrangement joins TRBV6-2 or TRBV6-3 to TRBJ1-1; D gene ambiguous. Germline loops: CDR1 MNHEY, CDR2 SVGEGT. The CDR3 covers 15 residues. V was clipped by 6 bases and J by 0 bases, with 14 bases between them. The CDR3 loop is CASSHARAVNTEAFF. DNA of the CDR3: TGTGCCAGCAGCCACGCGCGGGCGGTGAACACTGAAGCTTTCTTT.

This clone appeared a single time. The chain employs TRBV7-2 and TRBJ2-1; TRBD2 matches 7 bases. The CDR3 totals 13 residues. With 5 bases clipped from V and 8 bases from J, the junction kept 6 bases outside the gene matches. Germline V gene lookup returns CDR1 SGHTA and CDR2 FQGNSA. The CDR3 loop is CASSAGTKDEQFF. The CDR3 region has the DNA TGTGCCAGCAGCGCAGGGACTAAGGATGAGCAGTTCTTC.

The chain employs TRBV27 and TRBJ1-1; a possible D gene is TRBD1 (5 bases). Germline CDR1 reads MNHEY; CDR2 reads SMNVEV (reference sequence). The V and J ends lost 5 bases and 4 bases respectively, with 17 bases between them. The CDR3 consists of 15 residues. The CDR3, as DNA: TGTGCCAGCAGTCCCCAACCCAGGGTCCGCACTGAAGCTTTCTTT. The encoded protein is CASSPQPRVRTEAFF.

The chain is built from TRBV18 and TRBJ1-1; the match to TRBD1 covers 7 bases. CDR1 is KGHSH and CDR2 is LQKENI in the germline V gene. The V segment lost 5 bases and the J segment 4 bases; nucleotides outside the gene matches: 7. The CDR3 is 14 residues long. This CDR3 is CASSSNRGGTEAFF. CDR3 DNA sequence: TGTGCCAGCTCATCAAACAGGGGAGGCACTGAAGCTTTCTTT.

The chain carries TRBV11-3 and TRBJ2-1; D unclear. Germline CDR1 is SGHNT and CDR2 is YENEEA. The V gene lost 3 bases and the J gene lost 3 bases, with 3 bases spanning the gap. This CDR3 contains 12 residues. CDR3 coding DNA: TGTGCCAGCAGCTTCAGCTACAATGAGCAGTTCTTC. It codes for CASSFSYNEQFF.

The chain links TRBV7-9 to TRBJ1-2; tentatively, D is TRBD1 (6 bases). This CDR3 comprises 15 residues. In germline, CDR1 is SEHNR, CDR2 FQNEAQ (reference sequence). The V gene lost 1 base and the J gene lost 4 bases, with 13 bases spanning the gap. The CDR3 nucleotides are TGTGCCAGCAGCTTAGATGGGGGCAGTGGCTATGGCTACACCTTC. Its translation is CASSLDGGSGYGYTF.

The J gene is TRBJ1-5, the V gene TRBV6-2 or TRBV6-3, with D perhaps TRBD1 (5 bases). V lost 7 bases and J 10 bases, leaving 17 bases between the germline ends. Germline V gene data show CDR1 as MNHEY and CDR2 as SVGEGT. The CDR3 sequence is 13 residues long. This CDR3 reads CASNPAGVGPQHF. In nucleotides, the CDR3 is TGTGCCAGCAACCCAGCGGGGGTAGGTCCCCAGCATTTT.

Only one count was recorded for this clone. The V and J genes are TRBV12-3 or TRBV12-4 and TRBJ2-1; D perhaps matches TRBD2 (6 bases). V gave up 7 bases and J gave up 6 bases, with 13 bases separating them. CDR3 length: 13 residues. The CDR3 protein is CASNSGGVNEQFF. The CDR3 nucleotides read TGTGCCAGCAACTCGGGCGGGGTCAATGAGCAGTTCTTC.

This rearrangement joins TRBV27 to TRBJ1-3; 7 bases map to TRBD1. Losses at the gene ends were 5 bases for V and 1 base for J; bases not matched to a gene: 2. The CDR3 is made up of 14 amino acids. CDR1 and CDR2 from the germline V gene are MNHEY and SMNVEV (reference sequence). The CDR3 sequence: CASSKQGSGNTIYF. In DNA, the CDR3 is TGTGCCAGCAGTAAACAGGGGTCTGGAAACACCATATATTTT.